One sample yielded the 20 T cell receptor beta chains listed below, sequenced in a study of shared clonotypes between healthy human individuals. TCRdb's copy holds only in-frame clones and misses some; the assay was immunoSEQ multiplex PCR. This sample has over 2,000,000 clones, with just under 95% found just once. In the naive CD8 group, cells lacked CD45RO and were positively selected for CCR7, so terminally differentiated effector memory CD45RA+ cells were left out. The sequenced sample was naive CD8+ T cells from PBMCs. The receptor source for this set is a man aged 18 to 35 in good health. Some clones in this sample may be carry-over from other donors' samples.

CDR3 in DNA: TGCGCCAGCAGCCTAGGACAGGCGACCCCGAACACTGAAGCTTTCTTT. Translation: CASSLGQATPNTEAFF. V usage is TRBV4-1 and J usage is TRBJ1-1, with TRBD1 identical over 7 bases. V dropped 4 bases and J dropped 1; count of bases not matched to a gene: 9. The CDR3 is 16 amino acids. The germline V gene encodes CDR1 MGHRA and CDR2 YSYEKL.

This clone is a singleton in its sample. The chain is built from TRBV5-1 and TRBJ2-7, with 10 nucleotides matching TRBD1. This CDR3 is built from 15 residues. V lost 4 bases, J lost 0 bases, and 4 bases stayed unmatched. Germline values: CDR1 SGHRS, CDR2 YFSETQ. DNA for the CDR3: TGCGCCAGCAGCGAGGACAGGGGGAGCTCCTACGAGCAGTACTTC. Translated, it gives CASSEDRGSSYEQYF. Based on the CDR3 plus reference TRBV5-1 and TRBJ2-7, the full variable domain is KAGVTQTPRYLIKTRGQQVTLSCSPISGHRSVSWYQQTPGQGLQFLFEYFSETQRNKGNFPGRFSGRQFSNSRSEMNVSTLELGDSALYLCASSEDRGSSYEQYFGPGTRLTVT.

CDR3 sequence: CASSPLRVRSTDTQYF. CDR3 nucleotides: TGTGCCAGCAGCCCTCTCCGGGTCCGCTCCACAGATACGCAGTATTTT. The gene calls are TRBV27 and TRBJ2-3; D call uncertain. The CDR3 length is 16 residues. The V end was cut by 6 bases, the J end by 2 bases, with 18 bases between. CDR1 and CDR2 (germline): MNHEY, SMNVEV (reference sequence).

This clone was detected once. The genes are TRBV27 and TRBJ2-3; D call uncertain. The CDR3 totals 13 residues. Trimming took 2 bases from V and 2 from J, leaving 5 bases between them. In germline, CDR1 is MNHEY, CDR2 SMNVEV (reference sequence). In DNA, the CDR3 is TGTGCCAGCAGTTTAACCGACACAGATACGCAGTATTTT. Translation: CASSLTDTDTQYF.

The V and J genes are TRBV7-8 and TRBJ2-1; 10 nucleotides agree with TRBD2. The V and J ends lost 3 bases and 4 bases, in that order; junction bases with no gene match: 3. The length of the CDR3 is 15 residues. Per the germline V gene, CDR1 is SGHVS and CDR2 is FQNEAQ. The CDR3 region is CASSLGLARYNEQFF. As DNA, the CDR3 is TGTGCCAGCAGCTTGGGACTAGCGCGTTACAATGAGCAGTTCTTC.

The CDR3 reads CASSKAGPGTGELFF. The CDR3 bases are TGTGCCAGCAGCAAAGCTGGGCCAGGGACCGGGGAGCTGTTTTTT. V gene TRBV21-1 combines with J gene TRBJ2-2; the D segment call TRBD1 is taken from the table without a DNA check. TRBV21-1 is tagged as a pseudogene. The CDR3 totals 15 residues.

Only one count was recorded for this clone. The V and J genes are TRBV30 and TRBJ1-1; the match to TRBD1 covers 7 bases. Germline V lookup: CDR1 GTSNPN, CDR2 SVGIG (reference sequence). V dropped 4 bases and J dropped 1; count of bases not matched to a gene: 15. The CDR3 length is 17 residues. CDR3 bases: TGTGCCTGGATCGATTCGGGACAGACTAAATCGAACACTGAAGCTTTCTTT. Translating gives CAWIDSGQTKSNTEAFF.

The J gene is TRBJ1-5, the V gene TRBV5-3; 7 bases are shared with TRBD1. TRBV5-3 is an open reading frame whose function is uncertain. Trimming removed 1 base from V and 1 base from J; junction bases left unmatched: 11. This CDR3 has 18 amino acids. CDR3 nucleotides: TGTGCCAGAAGCTTGCCTCACTCAGGACAGGACAGCAATCAGCCCCAGCATTTT. The encoded protein is CARSLPHSGQDSNQPQHF.

The chain links TRBV13 to TRBJ2-5, with D perhaps assigned TRBD1 or TRBD2 (6 bases each). CDR3 length: 15 amino acids. V was cut by 5 bases and J by 3 bases, with 16 bases left in between. CDR1 is PRHDT and CDR2 is FYEKMQ in the germline V gene (reference sequence). The CDR3 coding sequence is TGTGCCAGCAGCGGGGGCCCGGGGGTGAAAGAGACCCAGTACTTC. Translated, it gives CASSGGPGVKETQYF.

J is TRBJ2-7 and V is TRBV19; D unclear. CDR3 length: 13 amino acids. Germline-derived CDR1 and CDR2 are LNHDA and SQIVND (reference sequence). V was trimmed by 6 bases and J by 4 bases, leaving 13 bases between them. The CDR3 DNA sequence: TGTGCCAGTAGGGTATCAGGAGAGTACGAGCAGTACTTC. It codes for CASRVSGEYEQYF.

V and J are TRBV7-9 and TRBJ2-5; 9 bases line up with TRBD1. Germline V gene lookup returns CDR1 SEHNR and CDR2 FQNEAQ (reference sequence). Trimming removed 3 bases from V and 2 bases from J; junction bases left unmatched: 7. The CDR3 has 16 amino acids. The CDR3 here is CASSFRSTGGQETQYF. In DNA, the CDR3 is TGTGCCAGCAGCTTCCGATCGACAGGGGGACAAGAGACCCAGTACTTC.

The rearrangement uses TRBV7-9 and TRBJ2-1; 9 bases map to TRBD2. Per the germline V gene, CDR1 is SEHNR and CDR2 is FQNEAQ (reference sequence). V was clipped by 10 bases and J by 9 bases; unmatched bases: 13. The CDR3 sequence is 14 residues long. The CDR3 protein is CAILPVAGVAEQFF. The CDR3 DNA is TGTGCCATCCTTCCGGTAGCGGGAGTAGCTGAGCAGTTCTTC. The entire variable domain, with the rest obtained from reference TRBV7-9 and TRBJ2-1, is as follows: DTGVSQNPRHKITKRGQNVTFRCDPISEHNRLYWYRQTLGQGPEFLTYFQNEAQLEKSRLLSDRFSAERPKGSFSTLEIQRTEQGDSAMYLCAILPVAGVAEQFFGPGTRLTVL.

The chain uses TRBV5-1 and TRBJ2-7, with D tentatively TRBD2 (6 bases). The germline V gene has CDR1 SGHRS and CDR2 YFSETQ. The CDR3 consists of 16 residues. Trimming removed 7 bases at V and 0 bases at J, with 20 bases between. The CDR3 protein is CASRPDLAPSSYEQYF. Written as DNA, the CDR3 is TGCGCCAGCCGACCGGACCTAGCGCCGAGCTCCTACGAGCAGTACTTC.

V usage is TRBV6-5 and J usage is TRBJ2-7; tentatively, D is TRBD2 (5 bases). Germline values: CDR1 MNHEY, CDR2 SVGAGI. This CDR3 spans 16 amino acids. With 3 bases removed from V and 0 bases from J, the gap between germline ends came to 15 bases. The CDR3 protein is CASSYKLAKGSYEQYF. The CDR3 DNA sequence: TGTGCCAGCAGTTATAAGCTAGCTAAAGGCTCCTACGAGCAGTACTTC.

The gene calls are TRBV7-2 and TRBJ2-7; TRBD1 matches at 11 bases. Germline loops: CDR1 SGHTA, CDR2 FQGNSA. V shed 5 bases and J 3 bases; nucleotides not matched to a gene: 3. The CDR3 contains 14 residues. The CDR3 loop reads CASSRTGGHYEQYF. The DNA for the CDR3 is TGTGCCAGCAGCCGGACAGGGGGCCACTACGAGCAGTACTTC. Complete variable domain (other parts from reference TRBV7-2 and TRBJ2-7): GAGVSQSPSNKVTEKGKDVELRCDPISGHTALYWYRQSLGQGLEFLIYFQGNSAPDKSGLPSDRFSAERTGGSVSTLTIQRTQQEDSAVYLCASSRTGGHYEQYFGPGTRLTVT.

The J gene is TRBJ1-1, the V gene TRBV28; no clear D. Germline V gene lookup returns CDR1 MDHEN and CDR2 SYDVKM. CDR3 length: 14 amino acids. The ends were cut back, 3 bases at V and 1 base at J, with 9 bases in the middle. CDR3: CASSFNTANTEAFF. CDR3 bases: TGTGCCAGCAGTTTTAACACCGCGAACACTGAAGCTTTCTTT.

The CDR3 DNA is TGTGCCAGCAGGCTTGAGGAGGGACTCTACGAGCAGTACTTC. It translates to CASRLEEGLYEQYF. The rearrangement uses TRBV6-6 and TRBJ2-7; D may be TRBD2 (6 bases). V lost 6 bases and J lost 3, with 15 bases in between. Looked up from germline, CDR1 is MNHNY and CDR2 is SVGAGI (reference sequence). The CDR3 has 14 residues.

V gene TRBV28 combines with J gene TRBJ2-7, with unresolved D. The V gene lost 2 bases and the J gene lost 7 bases, with 12 bases spanning the gap. Germline V gives CDR1 MDHEN, CDR2 SYDVKM. The CDR3 sequence is 13 residues long. The CDR3 DNA sequence: TGTGCCAGCAGTTTAGAAACACTTTGGGAGCAGTACTTC. Its protein is CASSLETLWEQYF.

The CDR3 DNA reads as TGTGCCAGCAGCCTCCCCGGATATGAGCAGTTCTTC. This translates into CASSLPGYEQFF. The chain recombines TRBV9 with TRBJ2-1; D not certain. This CDR3 contains 12 residues. V gave up 4 bases and J gave up 8 bases, with 10 bases separating them. Germline CDR1 reads SGDLS; CDR2 reads YYNGEE. The whole variable domain, remainder taken from reference TRBV9 and TRBJ2-1, is DSGVTQTPKHLITATGQRVTLRCSPRSGDLSVYWYQQSLDQGLQFLIQYYNGEERAKGNILERFSAQQFPDLHSELNLSSLELGDSALYFCASSLPGYEQFFGPGTRLTVL.

The chain joins TRBV6-6 to TRBJ2-2; 9 bases match TRBD1. The CDR3 consists of 16 residues. Germline V gives CDR1 MNHNY, CDR2 SVGAGI (reference sequence). V was pared by 6 bases and J by 2 bases, with 7 bases of the junction left unmatched. The CDR3 DNA reads as TGTGCCAGCAGGACACAGGGGGCGGTAAACACCGGGGAGCTGTTTTTT. The encoded protein is CASRTQGAVNTGELFF.